The subject of this entry is one T cell receptor (beta chain). In this sample, this clonotype turned up a few times. Its antigen is not yet known. Base quality data are lacking; no much larger clone is found one base away. This entry comes from a study of identical twins (dated by TCRdb to 2015 to 2016). With regard to the full study: To test whether fetal clonotypes persist, this study deep-sequenced TCR alpha and beta repertoires from monozygotic twins, from unrelated adults of various ages, and from cord blood. To rule out contamination, the twin experiments were replicated at different times with different library preparation protocols. Broader findings and caveats from the paper: A weaker excess of twin sharing was found in beta out-of-frame sequences because the signal-to-noise ratio was lowered by fewer shared sequences. In monozygotic twins, out-of-frame TCR alpha sharing was systematically underestimated by recombination models, although the models agreed with sharing between unrelated individuals. Compared with coincidental sharing between unrelated individuals, an excess of low generation-probability sequences was observed among out-of-frame TCR alpha sequences shared between twins. Zero-insertion analyses could be partly confounded by invariant T cells such as MAIT and iNKT, although diverse VJ usage argued against such confounding for most clonotypes. Because the same donors could not be followed over many years, the conclusions relied on cross-sectional statistical analysis. Fewer insertions were carried by abundant cord blood beta clonotypes, a similar but weaker trend appeared in young adult naive repertoires, and no such trend appeared in memory repertoires.

Every donor was a healthy Caucasian. Three unrelated non-twin adults were additionally sequenced: a male aged 18 to 29, a male aged 50 to 59 and a female aged 50 to 59. Miltenyi CD45RO+ enrichment and human naive T-cell isolation kits were used to isolate memory (CD45RO+) and naive T cells from PBMC. Libraries were prepared through 5' RACE. TCRdb lists the instrument as Illumina HiSeq 2000. A universal primer binding site was added through template switching, and the final cDNA carried a unique molecular identifier so that TCR cDNA molecules could be counted accurately. Specific primers in the conserved constant-segment region were used to synthesize first-strand cDNA for the TCR alpha and beta chains. To control for contamination, each cDNA library was double barcoded with a SMART-Mk sample barcode plus Illumina barcodes. TruSeq adapter sequences, together with Illumina sample barcodes, were added in two successive PCR steps. TCR alpha and beta cDNA libraries were sequenced on the Illumina HiSeq platform with custom primers. Per the source publication's procedure: MiGEC processed the raw reads to extract unique molecular identifiers, while MiXCR was used to determine the CDR3 positions. Recombination models were inferred per individual with the repgenHMM and IGoR tools using an EM algorithm. Shared clonotype analysis was performed with the tcR package in R, normalizing sharing by the product of cloneset sizes. Out-of-frame nonproductive sequences were analyzed to study raw recombination free of thymic and clonal selection effects. Clones were called with MiXCR by TCRdb after fastp trimmed the public reads at Q25, and only in-frame beta chains were retained. Rows are unified per CDR3 protein, each entry keeping the most common DNA and genes. The authors' filters were not applied to this entry. This sample is represented by 690,000 or so distinct CDR3 sequences; over 5% of them were singletons. The ten largest clones capture 1.5% to 2% of the sample.

The sequenced sample consisted of naive T cells sorted from blood. According to the study, the label for this sample's cell subset or site signals: cells isolated with a human naive T-cell isolation kit. This receptor was taken from a young man in good health.

The CDR3 is CASSPGWYEQYF. The nucleotide sequence reads TGTGCCAGCAGTCCAGGGTGGTACGAGCAGTACTTC. In this chain, TRBV25-1 is recombined with TRBJ2-7; perhaps TRBD1 is the D gene, with 5 bases matching. Trimming at the junction amounts to 5 bases on V and 4 bases on J, and the germline ends lie 9 bases apart. Sequences MGHDK (CDR1) and SYGVNS (CDR2) are obtained from the germline V gene. The CDR3 starts with the cysteine, ends with the phenylalanine, and has 12 residues. Only CDR3 DNA remains: 36 bases, in frame from the first base.